The 28 T cell receptor beta chains below all came from one sample that was sequenced in a study of blood T cell repertoires in COVID-19. Only in-frame clones appear in the TCRdb table, and some are missing; sequencing was by immunoSEQ multiplex PCR. Altogether about 210,000 clones are present, approximately 91% being singletons, with the ten largest covering more than 4.5%. Material: peripheral blood. The receptors originated from a woman between 35 and 50 years old with acute or convalescent COVID-19.

J is TRBJ2-1 and V is TRBV7-2, with TRBD2 matching over 10 bases. The CDR3 covers 16 residues. The germline V gene has CDR1 SGHTA and CDR2 FQGNSA. V was pared by 3 bases and J by 5 bases, with 7 bases of the junction left unmatched. DNA for the CDR3: TGTGCCAGCAGCTTTTTTTCACTAGCGGGGCACAATGAGCAGTTCTTC. Its translation: CASSFFSLAGHNEQFF.

V usage is TRBV2 and J usage is TRBJ2-1; 11 bases fit TRBD2. The CDR3 has 12 amino acids. The germline V gene encodes CDR1 SNHLY and CDR2 FYNNEI. J was trimmed by 7 bases and V by 7 bases; bases with no gene match: 0. CDR3 bases: TGTGCCAGCATAGCGGGGGGGAATGAGCAGTTCTTC. This encodes CASIAGGNEQFF.

The V call is TRBV6-1, the J call TRBJ2-7; 14 nucleotides align to TRBD2. Germline V gives CDR1 MNHNS, CDR2 SASEGT. The V segment lost 4 bases and the J segment 6 bases; nucleotides outside the gene matches: 11. This CDR3 contains 17 residues. The CDR3 sequence: CASSGGTSGGLPLEQYV. The CDR3 DNA reads TGTGCCAGCAGTGGAGGGACTAGCGGGGGCCTACCCCTCGAGCAGTACGTC.

This clone was detected once. The chain joins TRBV6-5 to TRBJ1-5; D ambiguous. This CDR3 contains 15 residues. V lost 5 bases, J lost 4 bases, and 15 bases lay in between. In germline, CDR1 is MNHEY, CDR2 SVGAGI. The CDR3 reads CASSIGLSQNQPQHF. The CDR3 DNA is TGTGCCAGCAGTATCGGCCTTAGCCAAAATCAGCCCCAGCATTTT.

CDR3 in amino acids: CASSYNPGQGTNTGELFF. The CDR3 DNA reads TGTGCCAGCAGTTATAATCCGGGACAGGGAACAAACACCGGGGAGCTGTTTTTT. V is TRBV6-2 or TRBV6-3 and J is TRBJ2-2; 9 nucleotides agree with TRBD1. The CDR3 sequence is 18 residues long. CDR1 MNHEY and CDR2 SVGEGT come from the germline V gene. J was trimmed by 2 bases and V by 3 bases; bases with no gene match: 10.

This chain joins TRBV14 and TRBJ2-5, with a possible D match to TRBD2 (7 bases). The germline gives CDR1 SGHDN, CDR2 FVKESK. Trimming stripped 0 bases from V and 4 bases from J, with 18 bases between. The CDR3 covers 17 residues. The CDR3 reads CASSQDTHREGRETQYF. CDR3 nucleotides: TGTGCCAGCAGCCAAGATACTCACAGGGAGGGAAGAGAGACCCAGTACTTC.

The chain couples TRBV12-3 or TRBV12-4 to TRBJ2-1; D call uncertain. The V and J ends lost 4 bases and 5 bases respectively, with 6 bases between them. The length of the CDR3 is 12 residues. CDR3 DNA: TGTGCCAGCAGTTCGGTGAACAATGAGCAGTTCTTC. It translates to CASSSVNNEQFF.

The chain joins TRBV19 to TRBJ2-3; 7 bases line up with TRBD2. J lost 0 bases, V lost 1 base, and 7 bases had no gene match. The V gene's germline CDR1 is LNHDA and CDR2 SQIVND (reference sequence). The CDR3 consists of 17 residues. CDR3 in amino acids: CASSIGLGRVSTDTQYF. The CDR3, as DNA: TGTGCCAGTAGTATAGGGTTAGGGAGGGTAAGCACAGATACGCAGTATTTT.

The genes are TRBV28 and TRBJ1-4, with D possibly TRBD1 on 6 matching bases. The length of the CDR3 is 13 residues. V dropped 11 bases and J dropped 4 bases, with 14 bases sitting between them. CDR1 is MDHEN and CDR2 is SYDVKM in the germline V gene. The CDR3 reads CALSGGLNEKLFF. The CDR3 coding sequence is TGTGCCCTCAGCGGGGGGCTTAATGAAAAACTGTTTTTT.

The chain recombines TRBV5-1 with TRBJ2-1, with D possibly matching TRBD1 (7 bases). The CDR3 is made up of 18 amino acids. CDR1 SGHRS and CDR2 YFSETQ come from the germline V gene. The V gene lost 2 bases and the J gene lost 3 bases, with 21 bases spanning the gap. The CDR3 nucleotides read TGCGCCAGCAGCTTAGTTCCTTTGCGGGACAGTTACTACAATGAGCAGTTCTTC. Translation: CASSLVPLRDSYYNEQFF.

CDR3 in amino acids: CASSDTDRMNTEAFF. The CDR3 DNA reads TGTGCCAGCAGTGATACAGACAGGATGAACACTGAAGCTTTCTTT. The gene calls are TRBV6-1 and TRBJ1-1, with a weak D call TRBD1 (6 bases). The germline CDR1 and CDR2 sequences are MNHNS and SASEGT. V was clipped by 3 bases and J by 0 bases, with 11 bases between them. The CDR3 has 15 residues.

The rearrangement uses TRBV4-1 and TRBJ1-1; 8 nucleotides match TRBD1. The V gene end was trimmed by 1 base and the J gene end by 8 bases; junction bases not matched to a gene: 3. This CDR3 comprises 13 residues. Looked up from germline, CDR1 is MGHRA and CDR2 is YSYEKL. In DNA form, the CDR3 reads TGCGCCAGCAGCCAAGGGGACAGGCCAGAAGCTTTCTTT. Translation: CASSQGDRPEAFF.

The genes are TRBV27 and TRBJ1-1; TRBD1 might be the D (6 bases). The CDR3 contains 14 residues. Germline V CDR1 and CDR2: MNHEY, SMNVEV (reference sequence). V shed 3 bases and J shed 3 bases, with 11 bases lying between them. The CDR3 protein is CASSLGDTYTEAFF. CDR3 in DNA: TGTGCCAGCAGTTTGGGGGACACCTACACTGAAGCTTTCTTT.

This clone has a single count. The V and J genes are TRBV4-1 and TRBJ2-3; 7 nucleotides agree with TRBD2. Unmatched junction bases numbered 24, after V lost 4 bases and J lost 2 bases. Germline CDR1 reads MGHRA; CDR2 reads YSYEKL. The CDR3 extends over 21 amino acids. This CDR3 reads CASSRVSPAGSTTSYTDTQYF. CDR3 bases: TGCGCCAGCAGCCGAGTTAGCCCAGCGGGGTCGACCACCTCATACACAGATACGCAGTATTTT.

The chain uses TRBV6-5 and TRBJ1-2; D unclear. Germline V gene sequence: CDR1 MNHEY, CDR2 SVGAGI. V lost 10 bases to trimming and J lost 3 bases, with 9 bases between them. This CDR3 contains 11 residues. The CDR3 bases are TGTGCCACGACGGAGGACTATGGCTACACCTTC. Protein sequence: CATTEDYGYTF.

This clone came up a few times. V usage is TRBV7-9 and J usage is TRBJ2-7, with D unclear. This CDR3 is built from 14 residues. Trimming cost V 4 bases and J 0 bases, with 10 bases left between them. Per the germline V gene, CDR1 is SEHNR and CDR2 is FQNEAQ (reference sequence). CDR3 protein: CASSSSDRSYEQYV. The CDR3 DNA sequence: TGTGCCAGCAGCTCCAGTGATCGCTCCTACGAGCAGTACGTC.

This clone was found a few times. This chain connects TRBV3-1 (or the pseudogene TRBV3-2) to TRBJ1-2; tentative D call: TRBD1 (5 bases). The germline V gene has CDR1 LGHDT and CDR2 YNNKEL (reference sequence). The CDR3 has 10 amino acids. With 8 bases removed from V and 8 bases from J, the gap between germline ends came to 9 bases. The CDR3 here is CASGQGGYTF. The CDR3 nucleotides read TGTGCCAGCGGTCAGGGAGGCTACACCTTC.

CDR3 sequence reads: CASRATGGAGYGYTF. The CDR3 bases are TGTGCCAGCAGAGCGACAGGGGGCGCGGGCTATGGCTACACCTTC. The V call is TRBV11-2, the J call TRBJ1-2; 10 bases line up with TRBD1. V trimming: 6 bases; J trimming: 4 bases; junction bases outside the gene matches: 8. The germline CDR1 and CDR2 sequences are SGHAT and FQNNGV. The CDR3 length is 15 residues.

This rearrangement joins TRBV7-2 to TRBJ1-4, with D uncertain. Germline V gene data show CDR1 as SGHTA and CDR2 as FQGNSA. Trimming cost V 5 bases and J 5 bases, with 15 bases left between them. This CDR3 spans 15 amino acids. The CDR3 spells CASSRWAGQNEKLFF. As DNA, the CDR3 is TGTGCCAGCAGCCGGTGGGCAGGCCAAAATGAAAAACTGTTTTTT.

This clone has a single count. Compared with germline, one end of the junction differs, possibly owing to a read error. The rearrangement joins TRBV6-5 to TRBJ1-2; D call uncertain. The germline V gene encodes CDR1 MNHEY and CDR2 SVGAGI. The CDR3 covers 14 residues. The CDR3 nucleotides are TGTGCCAGCAGTGACTCGCAGAACCCCTATGGCTACACCTTC. It translates to CASSDSQNPYGYTF.

The chain links TRBV11-2 to TRBJ2-5; 11 bases line up with TRBD2. Trimming took 4 bases from V and 4 from J; bases not matched to a gene: 14. Germline-derived CDR1 and CDR2 are SGHAT and FQNNGV. The CDR3 is 18 residues long. The CDR3 coding sequence is TGTGCCAGCAGCTACGGGGGTCTAGCGGGGGGCCTGGCAGAGACCCAGTACTTC. This encodes CASSYGGLAGGLAETQYF.

The CDR3 DNA follows: TGCGCCAGCAGCCAAGGGACCCTAAGGGCAGGGAGGGAGACTGAAGCTTTCTTT. Translated: CASSQGTLRAGRETEAFF. The rearrangement links TRBV4-1 to TRBJ1-1; perhaps TRBD1 as D (5 bases). The CDR3 loop spans 18 amino acids. Germline V CDR1 and CDR2: MGHRA, YSYEKL. Trimming shortened V by 1 base and J by 5 bases, and 23 bases separated the two germline ends.

The rearrangement joins TRBV7-2 to TRBJ2-7, with D perhaps TRBD1 (6 bases). The CDR3 runs to 14 residues. V was trimmed by 0 bases and J by 2 bases, leaving 8 bases between them. Germline V gene data show CDR1 as SGHTA and CDR2 as FQGNSA. The CDR3 region is CASSLAQGPYEQYV. The CDR3 nucleotides are TGTGCCAGCAGCTTAGCACAGGGACCCTACGAGCAGTACGTC.

This clone was counted only a few times. The CDR3 DNA follows: TGTGCCAGCAGCCAGACAGGGGTCGTTAATTCACCCCTCCACTTT. Translating gives CASSQTGVVNSPLHF. The chain is built from TRBV27 and TRBJ1-6, with 8 bases lining up with TRBD1. There are 15 residues in the CDR3. Germline V CDR1 and CDR2: MNHEY, SMNVEV (reference sequence). The V and J ends lost 6 bases and 6 bases, in that order; junction bases with no gene match: 7.

The chain uses TRBV18 and TRBJ1-5; 7 nucleotides agree with TRBD1. V shed 5 bases and J 5 bases; nucleotides not matched to a gene: 3. The CDR3 covers 13 residues. The germline V gene encodes CDR1 KGHSH and CDR2 LQKENI. The CDR3 here is CASSLTGDQPQHF. For the CDR3, the DNA is TGTGCCAGCTCATTAACAGGGGATCAGCCCCAGCATTTT.

The rearrangement uses TRBV5-4 and TRBJ2-2; 9 bases agree with TRBD2. The CDR3 contains 15 residues. V was pared by 4 bases and J by 7 bases, with 8 bases of the junction left unmatched. Germline V gives CDR1 SGHNT, CDR2 YYREEE (reference sequence). The CDR3 nucleotides are TGTGCCAGCAGCCAGAGCGGGGGGCGGTTCGGGGAGCTGTTTTTT. Translated, it gives CASSQSGGRFGELFF. The full variable domain, with the rest looked up from reference TRBV5-4 and TRBJ2-2, is ETGVTQSPTHLIKTRGQQVTLRCSSQSGHNTVSWYQQALGQGPQFIFQYYREEENGRGNFPPRFSGLQFPNYSSELNVNALELDDSALYLCASSQSGGRFGELFFGEGSRLTVL.

This chain joins TRBV5-1 and TRBJ2-1; 12 positions agree with TRBD1. Germline values: CDR1 SGHRS, CDR2 YFSETQ. V gave up 7 bases and J gave up 5 bases; unmatched junction bases: 7. The CDR3 extends over 15 amino acids. The CDR3 DNA sequence: TGCGCCAGCTACCTAGGGACAGGGGGCAACAATGAGCAGTTCTTC. This gives the protein CASYLGTGGNNEQFF.

This clone was seen once. The chain carries TRBV27 and TRBJ2-2; D might be TRBD2 (7 bases). The CDR3 is 14 residues long. Germline-derived CDR1 and CDR2 are MNHEY and SMNVEV (reference sequence). Trimming stripped 8 bases from V and 6 bases from J, with 16 bases between. The CDR3 sequence is CASGSGGPAGELFF. In DNA, the CDR3 is TGTGCCAGCGGGTCGGGGGGCCCCGCCGGGGAGCTGTTTTTT.